This T cell receptor (beta chain) is drawn from a study of tumor and adjacent non-tumor tissue in lung cancer. Study results and caveats: Compared with tumor, normal lung showed significantly lower TCR diversity. Tumor repertoires had a smaller top 100 clone share than normal lung.

The CDR3 is 12 residues long. Germline lookup yields CDR1 GTSNPN and CDR2 SVGIG (reference sequence). This clonotype is a singleton in its sample. Its antigen is unidentified. Its ends do not fully match the called genes, so a read error is possible. A modified ARM-PCR protocol with three rounds of nested PCR amplified TCRbeta. One entry per CDR3 protein, called by TCRdb with MiXCR from the multiplex PCR reads. The table has approximately 70,000 distinct CDR3 sequences, around three quarters seen once. The template was RNA from unsorted bulk tissue. The sample taken for sequencing was lung tumor tissue. The chain links TRBV30 to TRBJ1-2; D gene unclear. The TCR sequence derives from a man between 60 and 75 years old with non-small cell lung cancer. The CDR3 DNA is TGTGTCTGGACGCTGGGAGACTATGGCTACACATTC. Translating gives CVWTLGDYGYTF.